Listed below are T cell receptor beta chains from one sample, sequenced in a study of T cell repertoires in aging, cancer and after chemotherapy. MiXCR, run by TCRdb on the multiplex PCR reads, gives a single entry per CDR3 protein. The profile shows around 5,200 distinct CDR3 sequences, roughly 28% of them singletons. The sample was blood. These receptors all come from a human donor in good health. Each CDR3 is given with its conserved first and last residue. The order of the fields is clone size, D gene, CDR3 length, V gene, J gene, CDR3 protein, CDR3 DNA. A D gene is named only where the DNA matches it firmly. Not all rows give a size; the values are once, few, many and, for expanded clones, a class.

-	TRBD1	14	TRBV7-2	TRBJ2-7	CASSSGTGGYEQYF	TGTGCCAGCAGCTCCGGGACAGGGGGCTACGAGCAGTACTTC
few	-	14	TRBV30	TRBJ1-5	CAWSGGNSNQPQHF	TGTGCCTGGAGTGGCGGGAATAGCAATCAGCCCCAGCATTTT
-	-	12	TRBV6-2/TRBV6-3	TRBJ2-2	CAAAGRTGELFF	TGTGCCGCCGCAGGGAGAACCGGGGAGCTGTTTTTT
few	-	14	TRBV12-3/TRBV12-4	TRBJ1-6	CASSFQTAKSPLHF	TGTGCCAGCAGTTTTCAGACAGCCAAATCACCCCTCCACTTT
few	-	13	TRBV27	TRBJ2-7	CASAMRGTYEQYF	TGTGCCAGCGCAATGCGGGGTACCTACGAGCAGTACTTC
-	TRBD1	12	TRBV29-1	TRBJ1-2	CSVGTGDYGYTF	TGCAGCGTTGGCACAGGGGACTATGGCTACACCTTC
medium-sized	-	14	TRBV30	TRBJ1-5	CAWSRQLLNQPQHF	TGTGCCTGGAGTCGGCAGCTACTCAATCAGCCCCAGCATTTT
-	TRBD2	19	TRBV7-9	TRBJ2-3	CASSSPGGVAGGRTDTQYF	TGTGCCAGCAGCTCGCCGGGGGGAGTAGCGGGGGGTCGCACAGATACGCAGTATTTT
medium-sized	TRBD1	12	TRBV30	TRBJ1-1	CAWRVDRAEAFF	TGTGCCTGGAGGGTGGACAGGGCTGAAGCTTTCTTT
medium-sized	TRBD1	13	TRBV30	TRBJ1-6	CAWAGTGNSPLHF	TGTGCCTGGGCCGGGACAGGGAATTCACCCCTCCACTTT
-	-	16	TRBV12-3/TRBV12-4	TRBJ1-1	CASSRRDRQWVTEAFF	TGTGCCAGCAGTAGACGGGACCGCCAATGGGTTACTGAAGCTTTCTTT
-	TRBD1	16	TRBV5-3	TRBJ2-3	CASSLGTGGSTDTQYF	TGCGCCAGCAGCTTAGGGACAGGGGGCTCAACAGATACGCAGTATTTT
few	TRBD1	14	TRBV5-6	TRBJ1-6	CASRWAQGYSPLHF	TGTGCCAGCCGCTGGGCACAGGGGTATTCACCCCTCCACTTT
-	TRBD1	16	TRBV30	TRBJ1-3	CAWGPPGQAVGNTIYF	TGTGCCTGGGGTCCCCCGGGACAGGCCGTCGGAAACACCATATATTTT
few	-	15	TRBV6-1	TRBJ1-1	CASSEAIDRPTEAFF	TGTGCCAGCAGTGAAGCAATCGACAGGCCCACTGAAGCTTTCTTT
few	-	13	TRBV12-3/TRBV12-4	TRBJ2-1	CASSLGGTNEQFF	TGTGCCAGCAGTTTAGGGGGGACCAATGAGCAGTTCTTC
-	TRBD2	16	TRBV18	TRBJ2-7	CASSPPGTSVLYEQYF	TGTGCCAGCTCACCACCGGGGACTAGCGTACTCTACGAGCAGTACTTC
medium-sized	TRBD1	16	TRBV5-4	TRBJ2-2	CASSRTRDRDTGELFF	TGTGCCAGCAGCAGGACCCGGGACAGGGACACCGGGGAGCTGTTTTTT
-	-	15	TRBV27	TRBJ2-7	CASTKGTGKYYEQYF	TGTGCCAGCACCAAAGGTACAGGGAAATACTACGAGCAGTACTTC
-	-	14	TRBV7-9	TRBJ1-4	CASSSRGGNEKLFF	TGTGCCAGCAGTTCGCGGGGGGGGAATGAAAAACTGTTTTTT
-	-	15	TRBV12-3/TRBV12-4	TRBJ2-1	CASSLAGRQYNEQFF	TGTGCCAGCAGTTTAGCGGGACGACAGTACAATGAGCAGTTCTTC
-	-	13	TRBV4-1	TRBJ2-3	CASSQDARLAQYF	TGCGCCAGCAGCCAAGATGCCCGCCTTGCGCAGTATTTT
-	-	14	TRBV12-3/TRBV12-4	TRBJ1-1	CASSLRGTNTEAFF	TGTGCCAGCAGTTTACGGGGTACGAACACTGAAGCTTTCTTT
medium-sized	-	13	TRBV10-3	TRBJ2-1	CAISVGPRDEQFF	TGTGCCATCAGTGTTGGGCCACGGGATGAGCAGTTCTTC
medium-sized	TRBD1	15	TRBV19	TRBJ2-3	CASSSTGGLADTQYF	TGTGCCAGTAGTTCGACAGGGGGCCTAGCAGATACGCAGTATTTT
-	-	11	TRBV12-3/TRBV12-4	TRBJ1-1	CASSMGTEAFF	TGTGCCAGCAGTATGGGGACTGAAGCTTTCTTT
medium-sized	-	15	TRBV5-6	TRBJ2-3	CASTQGWGRTDTQYF	TGTGCCAGCACCCAGGGGTGGGGACGCACAGATACGCAGTATTTT
large	-	12	TRBV29-1	TRBJ2-1	CSGAGIYNEQFF	TGCAGCGGGGCGGGGATCTACAATGAGCAGTTCTTC
-	TRBD2	16	TRBV5-5	TRBJ2-5	CASSLGLAGRQETQYF	TGTGCCAGCAGCTTAGGGCTAGCGGGGAGGCAAGAGACCCAGTACTTC
medium-sized	TRBD2	14	TRBV6-2/TRBV6-3	TRBJ2-1	CASSLAGGYNEQFF	TGTGCCAGCAGCCTAGCGGGAGGCTACAATGAGCAGTTCTTC
-	-	13	TRBV27	TRBJ2-6	CASSPSGANVLTF	TGTGCCAGCAGCCCCTCTGGGGCCAACGTCCTGACTTTC
-	TRBD1	14	TRBV29-1	TRBJ2-3	CSLGVGTGRNTQYF	TGCAGCCTAGGGGTGGGGACAGGGCGAAATACGCAGTATTTT
-	-	16	TRBV12-3/TRBV12-4	TRBJ2-7	CASSFGPGSSAAEQYF	TGTGCCAGCAGTTTCGGGCCAGGAAGCTCCGCCGCCGAGCAGTACTTC
few	TRBD1	15	TRBV18	TRBJ1-4	CASSSDRGTNEKLFF	TGTGCCAGCTCATCGGACAGGGGAACTAATGAAAAACTGTTTTTT
-	-	13	TRBV12-3/TRBV12-4	TRBJ2-7	CASSLDISYEQYF	TGTGCCAGCAGCCTTGACATCTCCTACGAGCAGTACTTC
-	TRBD2	15	TRBV5-1	TRBJ2-1	CASSVSGTSYNEQFF	TGCGCCAGCAGCGTTAGCGGGACCTCCTACAATGAGCAGTTCTTC
-	-	14	TRBV15	TRBJ2-7	CATSRGGVLDEQYF	TGTGCCACCAGCAGAGGAGGGGTATTAGACGAGCAGTACTTC
medium-sized	TRBD2	16	TRBV6-2/TRBV6-3	TRBJ2-5	CASSRTSGSLRETQYF	TGTGCCAGCAGTCGGACTAGCGGGTCTTTAAGAGAGACCCAGTACTTC
few	-	13	TRBV12-3/TRBV12-4	TRBJ1-5	CASSPAGNQPQHF	TGTGCCAGCAGTCCCGCAGGTAATCAGCCCCAGCATTTT
few	TRBD1	14	TRBV19	TRBJ1-1	CASSILGGDTEAFF	TGTGCCAGTAGTATTTTAGGGGGCGATACTGAAGCTTTCTTT